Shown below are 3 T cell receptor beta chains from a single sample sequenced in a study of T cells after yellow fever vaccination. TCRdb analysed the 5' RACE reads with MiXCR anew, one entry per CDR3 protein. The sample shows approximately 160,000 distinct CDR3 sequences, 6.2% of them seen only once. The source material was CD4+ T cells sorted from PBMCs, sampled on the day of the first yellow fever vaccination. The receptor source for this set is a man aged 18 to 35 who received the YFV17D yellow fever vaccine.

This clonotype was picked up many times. The CDR3, as DNA: TGTGCCAGCAACGTACCGACAGGGGGTAGCACAGATACGCAGTATTTT. Translation gives CASNVPTGGSTDTQYF. The chain couples TRBV7-2 to TRBJ2-3, with 9 bases identical to TRBD1. Germline CDR1 SGHTA, CDR2 FQGNSA. Trimming took 7 bases from V and 0 from J; bases not matched to a gene: 8. The CDR3 contains 16 residues.

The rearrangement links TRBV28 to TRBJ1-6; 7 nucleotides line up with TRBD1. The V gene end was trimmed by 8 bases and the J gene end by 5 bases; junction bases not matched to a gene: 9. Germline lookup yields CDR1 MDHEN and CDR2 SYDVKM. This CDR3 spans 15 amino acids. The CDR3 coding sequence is TGTGCCAGCCGAGAGGGGGCGAACCATAATTCACCCCTCCACTTT. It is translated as CASREGANHNSPLHF.

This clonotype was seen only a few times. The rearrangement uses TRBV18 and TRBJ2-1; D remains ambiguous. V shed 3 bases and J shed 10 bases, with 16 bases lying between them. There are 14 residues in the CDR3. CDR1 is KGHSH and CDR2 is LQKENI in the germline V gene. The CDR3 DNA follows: TGTGCCAGCTCACCTCCGGATGGTCTGATGGAGCAGTTCTTC. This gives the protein CASSPPDGLMEQFF.